Listed below are T cell receptor beta chains from one sample, sequenced in a study of T-cell reconstitution after alpha-beta-depleted transplantation in children. TCRdb processed the PCR reads anew with MiXCR; each CDR3 protein has one entry. The repertoire holds 97,000 or so distinct CDR3 sequences, with 6% as singletons. This specimen consisted of PBMCs, mostly from graft donor cells, obtained 60 days after TCRalphabeta/CD19-depleted stem cell transplant. Receptor source: a female patient under 10 years old who had a stem cell transplant for Fanconi anemia, so the T cells may come from the graft donor. The CDR3 runs from the conserved cysteine through the conserved F or W. The D gene is left open where the match is weak. For some rows the clone size is stated as once, few or many, or as a class when expanded; others skip it.

abundance: .
j_gene: TRBJ2-3
v_gene: TRBV5-1
d_gene: .
CDR3nt: TGCGCCAGCAGCTTGGCCGGTGATACGCAGTATTTT
CDR3aa: CASSLAGDTQYF

abundance: many
j_gene: TRBJ2-1
v_gene: TRBV20-1
d_gene: TRBD2
CDR3nt: TGCAGTGCTAGGGGGCTAGCGGGGGGCTCCCGCTCCTACAATGAGCAGTTCTTC
CDR3aa: CSARGLAGGSRSYNEQFF

abundance: few
j_gene: TRBJ2-5
v_gene: TRBV9
d_gene: .
CDR3nt: TGTGCCAGCAGCGTTCAGGTGGGCGCGGAGACCCAGTACTTC
CDR3aa: CASSVQVGAETQYF

abundance: many
j_gene: TRBJ2-1
v_gene: TRBV28
d_gene: TRBD1
CDR3nt: TGTGCCAGCAGTTTATATCGACAGGGTGCATACAATGAGCAGTTCTTC
CDR3aa: CASSLYRQGAYNEQFF

abundance: many
j_gene: TRBJ2-1
v_gene: TRBV12-3/TRBV12-4
d_gene: .
CDR3nt: TGTGCCAGTGGTTTGAGCCCGGACACCGACTCCTACAATGAGCAGTTCTTC
CDR3aa: CASGLSPDTDSYNEQFF

abundance: many
j_gene: TRBJ2-2
v_gene: TRBV5-1
d_gene: .
CDR3nt: TGCGCCAGCAGCTTCCCGGGGACGACCAACACCGGGGAGCTGTTTTTT
CDR3aa: CASSFPGTTNTGELFF

abundance: .
j_gene: TRBJ2-6
v_gene: TRBV7-8
d_gene: .
CDR3nt: TGTGCCAGCAGCTCAGCGAGAGGGAAAGGGGCCAACGTCCTGACTTTC
CDR3aa: CASSSARGKGANVLTF

abundance: many
j_gene: TRBJ1-5
v_gene: TRBV6-5
d_gene: TRBD1
CDR3nt: TGTGCCACGCGGACAGGGCCTCACCAGCCCCAGCATTTT
CDR3aa: CATRTGPHQPQHF

abundance: many
j_gene: TRBJ2-7
v_gene: TRBV27
d_gene: .
CDR3nt: TGTGCCAGCAGTTTAGTTCCAGGGGACTCCTACGAGCAGTACTTC
CDR3aa: CASSLVPGDSYEQYF

abundance: many
j_gene: TRBJ2-7
v_gene: TRBV5-1
d_gene: TRBD1
CDR3nt: TGCGCCAGCAGCTTGTTCTTAAGGGGACAGCCGTACTACGAGCAGTACTTC
CDR3aa: CASSLFLRGQPYYEQYF

abundance: many
j_gene: TRBJ1-2
v_gene: TRBV7-2
d_gene: .
CDR3nt: TGTGCCAGCAGCTTAGCCCTGTTTGCCGGAAACTATGGCTACACCTTC
CDR3aa: CASSLALFAGNYGYTF

abundance: .
j_gene: TRBJ1-5
v_gene: TRBV20-1
d_gene: TRBD1
CDR3nt: TGCAGTGCTAGCTCGGGGACAGGGGGAATGGGTCAGCCCCAGCATTTT
CDR3aa: CSASSGTGGMGQPQHF